The source of this T cell receptor (beta chain) is a study of T cells in Graves' hyperthyroidism and ophthalmopathy (dated by TCRdb to the late 2010s). With regard to the full study: Peripheral blood was collected at initial diagnosis, before any treatment. In addition, the study compared T-cell repertoires in thyroid tissue and in blood from 6 or 7 Graves' hyperthyroidism patients. Prospective prediction of ophthalmopathy was tested in an independent validation cohort consisting of roughly 19 hyperthyroidism patients and some 17 patients who later progressed to ophthalmopathy. TCR Vbeta CDR3 sequencing of 120 to 150 peripheral blood samples (approximately 44 ophthalmopathy, 75 hyperthyroidism and some 17 progressor patients) is reported in the paper. After sampling, hyperthyroidism patients received methimazole starting at 30 mg daily, and ophthalmopathy patients received high-dose intravenous methylprednisolone. A discovery cohort of roughly 100 patients, 43 with Graves' ophthalmopathy and about 58 with stable Graves' hyperthyroidism, was used to find distinguishing TCR V-J signatures. The roughly 91 discovery patients were randomly divided into training and test sets at a 7:3 ratio. The paper's findings and limits, for the study overall: A model built on a 13 V-J signature distinguished ophthalmopathy from stable hyperthyroidism, reaching around 87% sensitivity and around 81% specificity in cross-validation and 80%/75% in testing. Sample size was not statistically predetermined, and blinding of investigators to group allocation was not performed. In validation, progression to ophthalmopathy was predicted by the model with 55% to 71% sensitivity and 72% to 85% specificity, a median of approximately 6.5 months before onset. Most expanded thyroid clonotypes (frequency above 0.001) were also detected in blood, suggesting blood repertoires may reflect thyroid immune responses.

In the ophthalmopathy patients, disease was moderately to severely active, with a Clinical Activity Score of 3 or more, a NOSPECS grade of 4 or more, and a duration of less than 3 months. Any patient with an uncontrolled infection, another autoimmune disease, pregnancy or lactation was excluded. Diagnoses were established on the basis of clinical symptoms, serum thyroxine and TRAb, thyroid ultrasound, and orbital computed tomography. PBMCs were separated from roughly 10 ml of fresh peripheral blood using Ficoll-Paque density gradient centrifugation. Total RNA was extracted with Trizol reagent, and quality was checked on an Agilent 2100 Bioanalyzer. The TCR beta CDR3 regions were amplified from the RNA transcripts. The first round of RT-PCR for the TCR CDR3 was performed with the HTBI primer set and the Qiagen OneStep RT-PCR kit. A second multiplex PCR round built the libraries, followed by size selection and purification. Paired-end sequencing of the libraries was performed with 100 bp reads on an Illumina HiSeq2000. The original methods were these. Raw data were processed with SOAPnuke, discarding reads with adapters, uncalled bases, mean Phred below 15, or no exact constant-primer or identifier match. High-quality paired reads were merged using COPE v1.2.5, and each unique nucleotide sequence was defined as a clonotype. Clonotypes were aligned to IMGT TRBV, TRBD and TRBJ reference segments using MiTCR v1.1. Analysis was restricted to V-J combinations with a frequency above 0.0001, which covered 98% to 99.2% of repertoires. A TCS score was defined as the ratio between F50 (clonal expansion) and ExV (chaos), using BLOSUM62-based TCRdist between CDR3 peptides within each V-J. Welch's t-statistics and random forest reduced 450 to 600 V-J features to 10 to 15, which were used in a naive Bayes classifier (R e1071). Using fastp at Q25 and MiXCR, TCRdb reprocessed the public reads and kept productive beta chains. Identical CDR3 protein sequences are pooled into one entry, listed with their most common genes and DNA. These V and J calls derive from TCRdb rather than the authors' analysis. In this sample the table shows approximately 690,000 distinct CDR3 sequences, roughly 15% of which occur a single time. The ten largest clones capture around an eighth of the sample.

This clonotype was detected only a few times. Its specific antigen is unknown. No base quality information exists; no much larger clone differs at one position. As encoded in the germline V gene (reference sequence), CDR1 is PRHDT while CDR2 is FYEKMQ. The CDR3 covers 13 residues, taking in both the cysteine and the phenylalanine. Here the CDR3 DNA is all that survives: 39 bases in frame from base 1. Trimming takes 7 bases from V and 2 bases from J, and the germline ends sit 12 bases apart. What was sequenced was blood. The sequence came from a woman aged 50 to 65 with Graves' ophthalmopathy. The chain is encoded by TRBV13 joined to TRBJ2-7; the D gene is perhaps TRBD1, on 6 matching bases. CDR3 loop: CASTLRDTYEQYF. The bases are TGTGCCAGCACCCTCAGGGACACCTACGAGCAGTACTTC.